The 24 T cell receptor beta chains below all came from one sample that was sequenced in a study of beta chain features in type 1 diabetes (dated by TCRdb to between 2017 and 2018). For these receptors, no antigen is known. Study-wide findings and limitations: Type 1 diabetes patients showed a moderate but significant shortening of TCRB CDR3 length in all four CD4+ subsets.

Library prep was done by the immunoSEQ multiplex PCR assay. The entire amount of isolated RNA was reverse transcribed using the High Capacity cDNA Reverse Transcription Kit, so the sequenced TCRB transcripts were expressed ones. Entries here come from immuneACCESS through TCRdb and include only in-frame sequences with V and J called. Some clones fail to appear in such tables; in the studies checked, an unresolved V gene covers under half of the shortfall, and the cause of the remainder is unknown. This sample holds about 650,000 clones; approximately 13% were observed only once. Together, the top ten hold about 0.11% of the sample. Input material: naive CD4+ T cells from blood. According to the study, the label for this sample's cell subset or site signals: true naive CD4+ T cells. These receptors originate from a man aged 25-45 years with type 1 diabetes.

The CDR3 coding sequence is TGTGCCAGCTCACCATCCCAACTCGACGGGAACAACTACGAGCAGTACTTC. Protein: CASSPSQLDGNNYEQYF. The chain recombines TRBV18 with TRBJ2-7, with D possibly TRBD2 on 5 matching bases. The CDR3 loop spans 17 amino acids. Germline assignment: CDR1 KGHSH and CDR2 LQKENI. The V and J ends lost 2 bases and 3 bases respectively, with 20 bases between them. Full variable domain (missing parts from reference TRBV18 and TRBJ2-7): NAGVMQNPRHLVRRRGQEARLRCSPMKGHSHVYWYRQLPEEGLKFMVYLQKENIIDESGMPKERFSAEFPKEGPSILRIQQVVRGDSAAYFCASSPSQLDGNNYEQYFGPGTRLTVT.

The genes are TRBV19 and TRBJ1-2; TRBD1 matches at 8 bases. V lost 9 bases to trimming and J lost 2 bases; unmatched junction nucleotides: 14. The CDR3 runs 16 residues. The V gene's germline CDR1 is LNHDA and CDR2 SQIVND (reference sequence). The CDR3 reads CASSKATGAINYGYTF. The CDR3 DNA reads as TGTGCCAGCTCCAAGGCGACAGGGGCAATCAACTATGGCTACACCTTC.

This clone was seen only a few times. V gene TRBV27 combines with J gene TRBJ2-7; tentative D call: TRBD2 (6 bases). The CDR3 is 15 amino acids. Germline V gives CDR1 MNHEY, CDR2 SMNVEV (reference sequence). The ends were cut back, 2 bases at V and 4 bases at J, with 15 bases in the middle. CDR3 in DNA: TGTGCCAGCAGTTTAGAGCCAGGAGGGTTATACGAGCAGTACTTC. Translating it yields CASSLEPGGLYEQYF.

Only a few counts were recorded for this clone. Other DNA sequences of this sample code for an identical CDR3. The chain links TRBV7-9 to TRBJ2-3, with no clear D. V gave up 5 bases and J gave up 4 bases, with 4 bases separating them. The CDR3 length is 11 residues. Per germline, CDR1 SEHNR and CDR2 FQNEAQ (reference sequence). CDR3 in DNA: TGTGCCAGCAGCCCGGCAGATACGCAGTATTTT. Its protein is CASSPADTQYF. The full variable domain, completed using reference TRBV7-9 and TRBJ2-3, is DTGVSQNPRHKITKRGQNVTFRCDPISEHNRLYWYRQTLGQGPEFLTYFQNEAQLEKSRLLSDRFSAERPKGSFSTLEIQRTEQGDSAMYLCASSPADTQYFGPGTRLTVL.

The V and J genes are TRBV15 and TRBJ2-1; TRBD2 agrees at 9 bases. The V segment lost 3 bases and the J segment 2 bases; nucleotides outside the gene matches: 5. CDR3 size: 16 residues. In germline, CDR1 is LNHNV, CDR2 YYDKDF (reference sequence). The CDR3 protein is CATSRGIAGAYNEQFF. The CDR3 region has the DNA TGTGCCACCAGCAGGGGGATAGCGGGGGCCTACAATGAGCAGTTCTTC. The complete variable domain, with remaining parts taken from reference TRBV15 and TRBJ2-1, reads DAMVIQNPRYQVTQFGKPVTLSCSQTLNHNVMYWYQQKSSQAPKLLFHYYDKDFNNEADTPDNFQSRRPNTSFCFLDIRSPGLGDTAMYLCATSRGIAGAYNEQFFGPGTRLTVL.

Remarks on this clone: The sample holds other DNA sequences that translate to the same CDR3. The chain links TRBV7-3 to TRBJ1-1, with TRBD1 as a possible D gene (5 bases). CDR1 and CDR2 from the germline V gene are SGHTA and FQGTGA. V shed 6 bases and J shed 0 bases, with 11 bases lying between them. The CDR3 spans 14 residues. Here the CDR3 reads CASSLQGLNTEAFF. CDR3 in DNA: TGTGCCAGCAGTCTCCAGGGCTTGAACACTGAAGCTTTCTTT.

The chain recombines TRBV7-2 with TRBJ2-7; 8 positions agree with TRBD2. Germline values: CDR1 SGHTA, CDR2 FQGNSA. The CDR3 has 14 amino acids. J was trimmed by 2 bases and V by 5 bases; bases with no gene match: 5. The CDR3 loop is CASSTQRGPYEQYF. CDR3 nucleotide sequence: TGTGCCAGCAGCACCCAGCGGGGGCCCTACGAGCAGTACTTC.

This clone was picked up a small number of times. V usage is TRBV20-1 and J usage is TRBJ1-2; D gene uncertain. V lost 7 bases, J lost 6 bases, and 3 bases lay in between. Germline CDR1 is DFQATT and CDR2 is SNEGSKA (reference sequence). CDR3 length equals 8 residues. The CDR3: CSEDGYTF. In nucleotides, the CDR3 is TGCAGTGAGGATGGCTACACCTTC.

This chain connects TRBV5-1 to TRBJ1-4; 8 bases agree with TRBD1. With V trimmed by 2 bases and J by 7 bases, 4 bases remained unmatched. Germline CDR1 is SGHRS and CDR2 is YFSETQ. The CDR3 consists of 14 residues. The CDR3 DNA reads as TGCGCCAGCAGCTTCAGGGGGCCCGGTGAAAAACTGTTTTTT. Protein sequence: CASSFRGPGEKLFF.

This rearrangement joins TRBV7-9 to TRBJ1-5; possibly TRBD1 for D (6 bases). The CDR3 loop spans 15 amino acids. Trimming stripped 6 bases from V and 2 bases from J, with 14 bases between. Germline loops: CDR1 SEHNR, CDR2 FQNEAQ (reference sequence). The CDR3 region is CASSTGLSGNQPQHF. The CDR3 bases are TGTGCCAGCAGTACAGGGTTGAGTGGCAATCAGCCCCAGCATTTT. Drawing the rest from reference TRBV7-9 and TRBJ1-5, the complete variable domain is DTGVSQNPRHKITKRGQNVTFRCDPISEHNRLYWYRQTLGQGPEFLTYFQNEAQLEKSRLLSDRFSAERPKGSFSTLEIQRTEQGDSAMYLCASSTGLSGNQPQHFGDGTRLSIL.

V is TRBV15 and J is TRBJ1-5; the D is unclear. The CDR3 consists of 16 residues. V lost 0 bases and J lost 8, with 17 bases in between. CDR1 and CDR2 from the germline V gene are LNHNV and YYDKDF (reference sequence). The CDR3 spells CATSRDQIGQREPQHF. The CDR3 nucleotides read TGTGCCACCAGCAGAGACCAGATAGGTCAGAGGGAGCCCCAGCATTTT.

The chain links TRBV6-5 to TRBJ1-2; 7 bases map to TRBD1. Germline V gives CDR1 MNHEY, CDR2 SVGAGI. This CDR3 is built from 12 residues. J gave up 8 bases and V 7 bases, and 7 bases lay outside the gene matches. This CDR3 is CASTLQGMGYTF. The CDR3 DNA reads as TGTGCCAGCACCTTACAGGGGATGGGCTACACCTTC.

The sample holds a few counts of this clone. CDR3 residues: CASSPPSGTGHYEQFF. CDR3 DNA: TGTGCCAGCTCACCACCTTCCGGGACAGGACATTATGAGCAGTTCTTC. The gene calls are TRBV18 and TRBJ2-1; 8 bases match TRBD1. CDR1 and CDR2 (germline): KGHSH, LQKENI. The V and J ends lost 0 bases and 8 bases, in that order; junction bases with no gene match: 9. This CDR3 contains 16 residues.

V gene TRBV18 combines with J gene TRBJ1-1, with 7 bases identical to TRBD1. V trimming: 3 bases; J trimming: 4 bases; junction bases outside the gene matches: 14. In germline, CDR1 is KGHSH, CDR2 LQKENI. CDR3 length equals 17 residues. CDR3 nucleotides: TGTGCCAGCTCACCTACATATTTCGGGACAGCAGGCACTGAAGCTTTCTTT. Its translation is CASSPTYFGTAGTEAFF.

This clone was counted a few times. V gene TRBV11-2 combines with J gene TRBJ2-5; no reliable D call. There are 14 residues in the CDR3. V lost 3 bases and J 4 bases, leaving 12 bases between the germline ends. Germline-derived CDR1 and CDR2 are SGHAT and FQNNGV. In DNA form, the CDR3 reads TGTGCCAGCAGCTTTAACAGAGGTGGAGAGACCCAGTACTTC. Translated: CASSFNRGGETQYF.

In its sample, this clone was seen a few times. This chain connects TRBV4-1 to TRBJ2-7, with 9 positions matching TRBD2. The CDR3 is 14 amino acids. J was trimmed by 5 bases and V by 4 bases; bases with no gene match: 6. Germline lookup yields CDR1 MGHRA and CDR2 YSYEKL. The CDR3: CASSLLAGFNEQYF. The CDR3 DNA sequence: TGCGCCAGCAGCCTTCTAGCGGGGTTTAACGAGCAGTACTTC.

The chain is built from TRBV6-1 and TRBJ1-2; TRBD1 might be the D (5 bases). This CDR3 spans 15 amino acids. Trimming pared 2 bases from V and 4 bases from J, leaving 14 bases between. Germline CDR1 and CDR2: MNHNS and SASEGT. CDR3 sequence reads: CASSETGDSFYGYTF. DNA for the CDR3: TGTGCCAGCAGTGAAACAGGAGACTCCTTCTATGGCTACACCTTC.

This clone was observed a handful of times. This sequence joins TRBV7-2 and TRBJ2-2, with D possibly being TRBD1 (6 bases). V gave up 5 bases and J gave up 6 bases, with 13 bases separating them. Germline V gives CDR1 SGHTA, CDR2 FQGNSA. The CDR3 loop spans 14 amino acids. The CDR3 nucleotides read TGTGCCAGCAGCCGGGGACATGGGGCCGGGGAGCTGTTTTTT. Protein sequence: CASSRGHGAGELFF. The variable domain in full, completed from reference TRBV7-2 and TRBJ2-2, reads GAGVSQSPSNKVTEKGKDVELRCDPISGHTALYWYRQSLGQGLEFLIYFQGNSAPDKSGLPSDRFSAERTGGSVSTLTIQRTQQEDSAVYLCASSRGHGAGELFFGEGSRLTVL.

V is TRBV7-2 and J is TRBJ1-2; D uncertain. V lost 5 bases and J 7 bases, leaving 14 bases between the germline ends. The CDR3 is 13 residues long. Germline V gene data show CDR1 as SGHTA and CDR2 as FQGNSA. The CDR3 DNA sequence: TGTGCCAGCAGCCAGGCCCGAGGCGGTGGCTACACCTTC. Translation: CASSQARGGGYTF. The complete variable domain, with remaining parts taken from reference TRBV7-2 and TRBJ1-2, reads GAGVSQSPSNKVTEKGKDVELRCDPISGHTALYWYRQSLGQGLEFLIYFQGNSAPDKSGLPSDRFSAERTGGSVSTLTIQRTQQEDSAVYLCASSQARGGGYTFGSGTRLTVV.

The chain couples TRBV5-6 to TRBJ1-1; 8 positions match TRBD1. Germline V gives CDR1 SGHDT, CDR2 YYEEEE. V shed 4 bases and J 5 bases; nucleotides not matched to a gene: 7. The CDR3 is 14 amino acids. CDR3 amino acids: CASSDQGAPTEAFF. CDR3 nucleotide sequence: TGTGCCAGCAGCGACCAGGGGGCGCCTACTGAAGCTTTCTTT.

The V call is TRBV18, the J call TRBJ1-3; D possibly corresponds to TRBD1 (6 bases). Trimming shortened V by 5 bases and J by 7 bases, and 24 bases separated the two germline ends. The germline V gene has CDR1 KGHSH and CDR2 LQKENI. This CDR3 has 17 amino acids. CDR3 sequence reads: CASSSQTGGPRSNTIYF. CDR3 in DNA: TGTGCCAGCTCATCGCAGACAGGAGGCCCTCGGTCGAACACCATATATTTT.

The chain links TRBV7-2 to TRBJ1-2; TRBD1 matches at 7 bases. The CDR3 has 15 residues. V trimming: 2 bases; J trimming: 7 bases; junction bases outside the gene matches: 10. CDR1 is SGHTA and CDR2 is FQGNSA in the germline V gene. The CDR3 DNA sequence: TGTGCCAGCAGCTTATACACAGGGGAAGTAGGTGGCTACACCTTC. Translating gives CASSLYTGEVGGYTF.

V is TRBV6-5 and J is TRBJ2-7; no definite D call. Germline loops: CDR1 MNHEY, CDR2 SVGAGI. The CDR3 has 11 residues. V was pared by 2 bases and J by 10 bases, with 9 bases between. CDR3 loop: CASSYAQEQYF. The CDR3 DNA follows: TGTGCCAGCAGTTACGCCCAGGAACAGTACTTC.

The chain carries TRBV5-1 and TRBJ1-2; D is ambiguous. CDR1 is SGHRS, CDR2 YFSETQ, per germline. This CDR3 is built from 14 residues. V was shortened by 3 bases and J by 2 bases, with 11 bases between the two germline ends. In DNA, the CDR3 is TGCGCCAGCAGCTCGATCGAAGGGAACTATGGCTACACCTTC. This gives the protein CASSSIEGNYGYTF.